This T cell receptor beta chain came from a study of T-cell reconstitution after alpha-beta-depleted transplantation in children. Construction of the TCRbeta library involved unique molecular identifiers. TCRdb reprocessed the PCR reads with MiXCR, giving one entry per CDR3 protein. The sample yields approximately 980,000 distinct CDR3 sequences, less than 30% seen once. Germline lookup yields CDR1 MNHEY and CDR2 SMNVEV (reference sequence). The CDR3 length is 14 residues. Trimming removed 6 bases from V and 3 bases from J, with 11 bases in between. Source: PBMCs, mostly from graft donor cells, taken 360 days after TCRalphabeta/CD19-depleted stem cell transplant. The rearrangement uses TRBV27 and TRBJ2-2; perhaps TRBD2 as D (6 bases). The source is a boy under two years old who had a stem cell transplant for SCID, so the T cells may come from the graft donor. In DNA, the CDR3 is TGTGCCAGCAGGCGGGACCGGTACACCGGGGAGCTGTTTTTT. This codes for CASRRDRYTGELFF.